Presented here are 9 T cell receptor beta chains from one specimen sequenced in a study of T cell responses to AZD1222 COVID-19 vaccine. This table comes from immunoSEQ multiplex PCR, and its TCRdb copy is limited to in-frame clones, with some not included. The sample shows about 180,000 clones, about 89% of them seen only once. Sample: peripheral blood, taken on day 0 of AZD1222 vaccination. The receptors originated from an adult in good health.

The rearrangement uses TRBV29-1 and TRBJ2-1, with no clear D. This CDR3 region has 11 residues. Germline CDR1 reads SQVTM; CDR2 reads ANQGSEA. Trimming pared 8 bases from V and 4 bases from J, leaving 9 bases between. CDR3 in amino acids: CSLKTYNEQFF. The CDR3 nucleotides read TGCAGCCTTAAAACTTACAATGAGCAGTTCTTC.

This clone showed up just a few times. The chain couples TRBV28 to TRBJ1-4; D is unclear. The CDR3 length is 14 residues. V was clipped by 5 bases and J by 6 bases, with 13 bases between them. Germline V CDR1 and CDR2: MDHEN, SYDVKM. CDR3 nucleotides: TGTGCCAGCAGTGCCTACGGACTTGATGAAAAACTGTTTTTT. This gives the protein CASSAYGLDEKLFF.

This chain links TRBV30 with TRBJ1-3; the D is unclear. The V end lost 0 bases, the J end lost 4 bases, and 7 bases lay between the germline ends. There are 13 residues in the CDR3. Germline V CDR1 and CDR2: GTSNPN, SVGIG (reference sequence). CDR3 DNA: TGTGCCTGGAGTGTTCTAGTCGGAAACACCATATATTTT. Translating it yields CAWSVLVGNTIYF.

This rearrangement joins TRBV6-6 to TRBJ1-5, with D tentatively TRBD1 (6 bases). This CDR3 is 14 amino acids long. V was shortened by 4 bases and J by 7 bases, with 14 bases between the two germline ends. Germline CDR1 MNHNY, CDR2 SVGAGI (reference sequence). The DNA for the CDR3 is TGTGCCAGCAGTTCTCGGGGGCCGAGGCAGCCCCAGCATTTT. Protein product: CASSSRGPRQPQHF.

The chain has TRBV21-1 and TRBJ2-7. TRBV21-1 is given as a pseudogene. The CDR3 covers 13 residues. CDR3 sequence: CASSKSLPYEQYV. In DNA, the CDR3 is TGTGCCAGCAGCAAATCCCTGCCCTACGAGCAGTACGTC.

The chain links TRBV28 to TRBJ2-3; D might be TRBD1 (6 bases). The germline V gene has CDR1 MDHEN and CDR2 SYDVKM. Trimming took off 9 bases at V and 0 bases at J, with 22 bases between the two ends. The CDR3 spans 17 residues. The CDR3 is CASRSAGQWTSTDTQYF. CDR3 bases: TGTGCCAGTCGTTCGGCCGGACAGTGGACTAGCACAGATACGCAGTATTTT.

The rearrangement links TRBV6-6 to TRBJ2-7; 11 bases map to TRBD1. Unmatched junction bases numbered 11, after V lost 4 bases and J lost 9 bases. The germline gives CDR1 MNHNY, CDR2 SVGAGI (reference sequence). The length of the CDR3 is 15 residues. CDR3 sequence (DNA): TGTGCCAGCAGTTCCGCCGGACAGGGGGCTAATCGGCAGTACGTC. It codes for CASSSAGQGANRQYV.

The CDR3 region has the DNA TGTGCCAGCAGTCCCATTGGAGGGCCAGTGACCAATGAGCAGTTCTTC. It yields the protein CASSPIGGPVTNEQFF. The chain couples TRBV28 to TRBJ2-1; a weak D match, TRBD2 (6 bases). The ends were cut back, 5 bases at V and 6 bases at J, with 20 bases in the middle. CDR3 length equals 16 residues. The germline CDR1 and CDR2 sequences are MDHEN and SYDVKM.

The rearrangement links TRBV6-6 to TRBJ2-1; 10 nucleotides agree with TRBD2. This CDR3 comprises 16 residues. CDR1 is MNHNY, CDR2 SVGAGI, per germline (reference sequence). After removal of 8 bases from V and 10 bases from J, the junction contained 17 bases not matched to a gene. CDR3 protein: CASSRGSAGGPGEQFF. The CDR3 coding sequence is TGTGCCAGCTCCAGGGGGTCAGCGGGAGGGCCAGGAGAGCAGTTCTTC.